This entry features one T cell receptor (beta chain) sequence. Produced via immunoSEQ multiplex PCR; TCRdb's table is partial and in-frame only. Here the sample spans around 68,000 clones, about 93% being singletons. The sample belongs to a study of T cell changes during pregnancy in multiple sclerosis. Trimming removed 10 bases at V and 8 bases at J, with 20 bases between. The CDR3 totals 13 residues. CDR1 MGHDK and CDR2 SYGVNS come from the germline V gene. The receptor's source is a female donor with multiple sclerosis, enrolled in a pregnancy study. This rearrangement joins TRBV25-1 to TRBJ1-2; D might be TRBD1 (6 bases). This specimen was CD4+ T cells from peripheral blood mononuclear cells, taken before pregnancy. CDR3 amino acids: CATRDIASGGYTF. For the CDR3, the DNA is TGTGCCACCCGGGACATCGCATCGGGAGGCTACACCTTC.